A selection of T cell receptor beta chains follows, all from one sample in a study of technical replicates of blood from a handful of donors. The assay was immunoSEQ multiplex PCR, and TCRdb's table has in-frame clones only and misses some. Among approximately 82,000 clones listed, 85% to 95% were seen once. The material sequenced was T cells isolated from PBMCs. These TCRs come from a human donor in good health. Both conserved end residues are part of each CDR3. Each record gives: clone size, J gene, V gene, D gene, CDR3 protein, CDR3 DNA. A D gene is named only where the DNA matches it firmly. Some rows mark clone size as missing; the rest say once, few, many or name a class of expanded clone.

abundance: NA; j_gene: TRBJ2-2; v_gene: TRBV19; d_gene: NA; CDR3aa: CATANTGELFF; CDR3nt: TGTGCCACCGCGAACACCGGGGAGCTGTTTTTT
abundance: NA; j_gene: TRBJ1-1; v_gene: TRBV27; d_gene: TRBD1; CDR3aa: CASSLRGLADTEAFF; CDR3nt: TGTGCCAGCAGTTTGAGGGGGCTGGCGGACACTGAAGCTTTCTTT
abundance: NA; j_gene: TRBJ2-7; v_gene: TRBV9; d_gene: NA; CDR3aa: CASSVSAGAGYEQYF; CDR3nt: TGTGCCAGCAGCGTCTCGGCAGGGGCTGGGTACGAGCAGTACTTC
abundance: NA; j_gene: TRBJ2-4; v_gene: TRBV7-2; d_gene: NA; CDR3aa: CASSLAQDMLLAKNIQYF; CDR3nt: TGTGCCAGCAGCTTAGCCCAGGACATGCTACTAGCCAAAAACATTCAGTACTTC
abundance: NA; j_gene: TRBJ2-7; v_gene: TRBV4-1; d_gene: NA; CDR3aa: CASSPTPLEPSSEQYF; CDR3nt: TGCGCCAGCAGTCCAACACCCCTAGAGCCCTCCTCCGAGCAGTACTTC
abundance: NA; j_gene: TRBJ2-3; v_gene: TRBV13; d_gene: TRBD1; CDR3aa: CASSKRGTGNANTQYF; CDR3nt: TGTGCCAGCAGCAAAAGGGGGACAGGGAACGCCAATACGCAGTATTTT
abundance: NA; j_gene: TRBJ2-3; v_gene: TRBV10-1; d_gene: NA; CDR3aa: CASSDQGKDTQYF; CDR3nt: TGCGCCAGCAGTGACCAGGGTAAAGATACGCAGTATTTT
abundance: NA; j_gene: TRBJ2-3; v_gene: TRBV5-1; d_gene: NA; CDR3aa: CASSAFPRTGDTQYF; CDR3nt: TGCGCCAGCAGCGCCTTCCCGAGAACGGGAGATACGCAGTATTTT
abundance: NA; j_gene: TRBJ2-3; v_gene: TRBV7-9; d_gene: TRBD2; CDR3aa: CASSPTLAGGPDTQYF; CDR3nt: TGTGCCAGCAGCCCGACACTAGCGGGGGGGCCAGATACGCAGTATTTT
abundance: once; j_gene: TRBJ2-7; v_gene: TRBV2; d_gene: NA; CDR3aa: CASSAWGPGNEQYF; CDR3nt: TGTGCCAGCAGTGCCTGGGGGCCGGGAAACGAGCAGTACTTC
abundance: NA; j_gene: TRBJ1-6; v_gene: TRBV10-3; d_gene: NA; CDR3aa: CAISESPSNSPLHF; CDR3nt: TGTGCCATCAGTGAGTCGCCGAGTAATTCACCCCTCCACTTT
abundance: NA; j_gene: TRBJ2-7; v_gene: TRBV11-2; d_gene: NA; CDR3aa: CASSRVGGQYEQYF; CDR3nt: TGTGCCAGCAGCCGGGTCGGGGGGCAGTACGAGCAGTACTTC
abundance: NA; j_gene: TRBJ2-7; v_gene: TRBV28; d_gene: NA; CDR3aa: CASSPPQGGYEQYF; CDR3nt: TGTGCCAGCAGTCCCCCGCAAGGGGGCTACGAGCAGTACTTC
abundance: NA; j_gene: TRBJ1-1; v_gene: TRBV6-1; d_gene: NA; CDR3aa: CASSHSAFF; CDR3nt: TGTGCCAGCAGCCACTCAGCTTTCTTT
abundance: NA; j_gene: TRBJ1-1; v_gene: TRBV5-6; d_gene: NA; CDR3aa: CASSLVFSGQNTEAFF; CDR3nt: TGTGCCAGCAGCTTGGTTTTCAGCGGTCAGAACACTGAAGCTTTCTTT
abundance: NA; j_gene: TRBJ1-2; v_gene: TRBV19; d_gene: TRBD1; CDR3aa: CASSIGQGAYYGYTF; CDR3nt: TGTGCCAGTAGTATAGGACAGGGGGCTTACTATGGCTACACCTTC
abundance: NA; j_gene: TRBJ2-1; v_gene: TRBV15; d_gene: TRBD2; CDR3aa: CATSRLAGGLFNEQFF; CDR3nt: TGTGCCACCAGCAGACTAGCGGGAGGGCTATTCAATGAGCAGTTCTTC
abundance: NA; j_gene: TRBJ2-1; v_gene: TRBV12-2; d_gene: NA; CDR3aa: CASRNRLAGVIEQFF; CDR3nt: TGTGCAAGTCGCAATCGACTAGCGGGAGTCATTGAGCAGTTCTTC
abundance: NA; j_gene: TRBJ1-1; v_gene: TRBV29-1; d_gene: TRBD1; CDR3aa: CSAPTGLNTEAFF; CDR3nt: TGCAGCGCTCCGACAGGGCTGAACACTGAAGCTTTCTTT
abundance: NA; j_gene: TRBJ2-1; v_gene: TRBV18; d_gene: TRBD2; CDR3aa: CASSPQIAGGPSYNEQFF; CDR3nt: TGTGCCAGCTCACCACAAATAGCGGGAGGGCCGTCCTACAATGAGCAGTTCTTC
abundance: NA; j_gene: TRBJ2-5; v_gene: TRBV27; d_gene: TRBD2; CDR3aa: CASSLAGGPYQETQYF; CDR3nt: TGTGCCAGCAGTTTAGCGGGGGGACCGTACCAAGAGACCCAGTACTTC
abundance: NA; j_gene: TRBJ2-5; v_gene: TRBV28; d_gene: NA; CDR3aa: CASSFSWAGPGGETQYF; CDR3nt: TGTGCCAGCAGTTTCAGTTGGGCCGGCCCTGGGGGGGAGACCCAGTACTTC
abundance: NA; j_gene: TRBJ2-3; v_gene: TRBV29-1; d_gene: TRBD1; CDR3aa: CSVTTGWDTDTQYF; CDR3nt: TGCAGCGTTACGACAGGGTGGGACACAGATACGCAGTATTTT
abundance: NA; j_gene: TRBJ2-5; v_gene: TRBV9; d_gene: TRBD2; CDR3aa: CASSVLAGKETQYF; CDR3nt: TGTGCCAGCAGCGTCCTAGCGGGGAAAGAGACCCAGTACTTC
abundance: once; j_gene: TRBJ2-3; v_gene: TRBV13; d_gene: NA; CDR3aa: CASSPYRTGTDTQYF; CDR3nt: TGTGCCAGCAGCCCGTATCGTACAGGCACAGATACGCAGTATTTT
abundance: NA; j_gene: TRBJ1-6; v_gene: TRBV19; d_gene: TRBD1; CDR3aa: CASIGQVRSSPLHF; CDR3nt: TGTGCCAGTATAGGACAGGTCAGGAGTTCACCCCTCCACTTT
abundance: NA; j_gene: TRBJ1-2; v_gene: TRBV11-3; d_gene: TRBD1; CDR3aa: CASSLGTQGAGGYTF; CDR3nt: TGTGCCAGCAGCTTAGGGACCCAGGGGGCCGGTGGCTACACCTTC
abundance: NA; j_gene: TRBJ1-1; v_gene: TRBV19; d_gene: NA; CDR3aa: CASSIRFQGPVNTEAFF; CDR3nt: TGTGCCAGTAGTATACGCTTCCAGGGGCCGGTGAACACTGAAGCTTTCTTT
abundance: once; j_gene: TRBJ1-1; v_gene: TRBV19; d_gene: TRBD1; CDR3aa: CASSLHQQGATEAFF; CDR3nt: TGTGCCAGTAGCCTTCATCAACAGGGGGCGACTGAAGCTTTCTTT
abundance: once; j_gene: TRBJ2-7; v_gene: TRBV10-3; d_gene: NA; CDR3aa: CAITKGLGSYEQYF; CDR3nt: TGTGCCATCACCAAAGGCCTAGGCTCCTACGAGCAGTACTTC
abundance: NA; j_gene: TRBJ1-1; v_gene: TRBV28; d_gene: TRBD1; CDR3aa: CASSPYKTGGEAFF; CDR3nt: TGTGCCAGCAGTCCCTACAAGACAGGGGGTGAAGCTTTCTTT
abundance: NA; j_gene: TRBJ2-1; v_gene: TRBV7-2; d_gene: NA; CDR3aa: CASSLLTTGPYNEQFF; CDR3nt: TGTGCCAGCAGCTTATTAACTACAGGTCCCTACAATGAGCAGTTCTTC
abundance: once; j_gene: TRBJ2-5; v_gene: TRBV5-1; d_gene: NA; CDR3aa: CASSSLQGQETQYF; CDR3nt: TGCGCCAGCAGCTCACTCCAGGGGCAAGAGACCCAGTACTTC
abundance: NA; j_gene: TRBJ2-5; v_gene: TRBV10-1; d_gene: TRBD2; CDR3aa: CASSEGLAGGQETQYF; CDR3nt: TGCGCCAGCAGTGAGGGTCTAGCGGGGGGCCAAGAGACCCAGTACTTC
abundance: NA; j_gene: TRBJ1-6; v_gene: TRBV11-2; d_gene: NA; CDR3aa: CASGKGTTDSPLHF; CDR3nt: TGTGCCAGCGGAAAGGGGACTACAGATTCACCCCTCCACTTT
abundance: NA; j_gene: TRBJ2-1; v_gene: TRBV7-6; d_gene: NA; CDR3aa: CASSLVGGPNSYNEQFF; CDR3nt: TGTGCCAGCAGCTTAGTAGGGGGACCTAACTCCTACAATGAGCAGTTCTTC
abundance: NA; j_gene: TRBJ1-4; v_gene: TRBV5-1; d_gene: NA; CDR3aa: CASSPAQGVGNEKLFF; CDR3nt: TGCGCCAGCAGCCCCGCACAGGGAGTCGGTAATGAAAAACTGTTTTTT
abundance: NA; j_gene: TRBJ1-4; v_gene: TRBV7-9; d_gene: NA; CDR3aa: CASSFGQGVEREKLFF; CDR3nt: TGTGCCAGCAGCTTTGGTCAGGGCGTAGAACGCGAAAAACTGTTTTTT
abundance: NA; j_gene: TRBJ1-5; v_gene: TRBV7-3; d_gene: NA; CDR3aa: CASSLTGGSNQPQHF; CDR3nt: TGTGCCAGCAGCTTAACCGGGGGAAGCAATCAGCCCCAGCATTTT
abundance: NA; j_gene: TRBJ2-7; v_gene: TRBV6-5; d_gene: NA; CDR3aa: CASTFGGGDEQYF; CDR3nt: TGTGCCAGCACCTTCGGCGGGGGCGACGAGCAGTACTTC
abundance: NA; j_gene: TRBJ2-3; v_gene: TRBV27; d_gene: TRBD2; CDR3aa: CAFFDGGAADTQYF; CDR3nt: TGTGCCTTCTTCGACGGGGGGGCCGCAGATACGCAGTATTTT
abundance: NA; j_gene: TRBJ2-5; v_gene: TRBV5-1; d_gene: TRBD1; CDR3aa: CASSSRDRGRLAIQETQYF; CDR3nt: TGCGCCAGCAGCTCCCGGGACAGGGGGCGACTAGCAATTCAAGAGACCCAGTACTTC
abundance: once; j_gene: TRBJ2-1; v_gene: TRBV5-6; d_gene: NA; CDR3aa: CASSLALGNEQFF; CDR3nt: TGTGCCAGCAGCTTGGCCCTCGGCAATGAGCAGTTCTTC
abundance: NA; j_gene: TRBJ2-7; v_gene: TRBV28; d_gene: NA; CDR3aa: CASSPGGAFDEQYF; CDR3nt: TGTGCCAGCAGTCCTGGGGGGGCTTTCGACGAGCAGTACTTC
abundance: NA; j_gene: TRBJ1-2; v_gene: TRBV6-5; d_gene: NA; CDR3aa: CASSFLTVTKSGYTF; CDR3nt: TGTGCCAGCAGCTTTCTGACAGTTACTAAGTCTGGCTACACCTTC
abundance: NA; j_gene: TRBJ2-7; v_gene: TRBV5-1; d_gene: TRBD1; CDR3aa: CASSWTGDEQYF; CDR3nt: TGCGCCAGCAGCTGGACAGGGGACGAGCAGTACTTC
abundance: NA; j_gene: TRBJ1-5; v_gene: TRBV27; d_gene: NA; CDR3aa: CASSFSSNQPQHF; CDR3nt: TGTGCCAGCAGTTTTTCGAGCAATCAGCCCCAGCATTTT
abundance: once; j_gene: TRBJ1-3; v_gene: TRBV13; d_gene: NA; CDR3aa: CASSLMGGSGNTIYF; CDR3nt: TGTGCCAGCAGCTTAATGGGGGGCTCTGGAAACACCATATATTTT
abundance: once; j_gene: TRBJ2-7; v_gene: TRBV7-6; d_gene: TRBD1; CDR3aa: CASGTGLRYEQYF; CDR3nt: TGTGCCAGCGGGACAGGGCTACGCTACGAGCAGTACTTC
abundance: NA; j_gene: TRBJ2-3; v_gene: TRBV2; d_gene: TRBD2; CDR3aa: CASRGGRSTDTQYF; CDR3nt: TGTGCCAGCAGAGGCGGGAGGAGCACAGATACGCAGTATTTT